The present entry profiles one TCR beta chain with its context. Its cognate antigen has yet to be identified. No much larger clonotype is one base removed from it; base qualities were not supplied. The sample is drawn from a study of T cell responses to AZD1222 COVID-19 vaccine (dated by TCRdb to the early 2020s). General notes on the study: AZD1222 recipients with second doses at about 4 weeks or about 12 weeks were pooled, because spike-specific TCR depth and breadth did not differ between schedules. A total of 230 to 250 trial participants underwent TCR sequencing, of whom 207 received two doses of AZD1222 and approximately 25 received two doses of the MenACWY control vaccine. Trial participants were enrolled by age into subgroups of 18-55, 56-69 and 70-plus years, and about 150, 27 and 61 TCR-sequenced participants, respectively, were included in these subgroups. The paper as a whole reports these results and caveats: Because no day 14 peak-response samples were available, repertoires were characterized only after the peak T cell response. After two AZD1222 doses, both the breadth and the depth of spike-specific TCRs were significantly higher than at day 0 and than in MenACWY recipients. Participants were mostly white British and included more females than males, and it was suggested by the authors that clonal diversity may have been underestimated. Vaccine-associated CD4 TCRs spanned the whole spike protein, with dominant responses in regions 160-218 and 743-854. Reportedly, close to half of the unique spike-specific TCRs recognized epitopes lying outside the regions that are mutated in the B.1.351 and B.1.1.7 variants. The 56-69-year group was small, and its depth increase did not reach significance, likely because of low power. Conclusions about previously exposed vaccinees are limited, since just a handful of AZD1222 recipients were seropositive for SARS-CoV-2 at baseline.

In light of the paper, this sample's time point label describes: baseline before first vaccination. Vaccinee samples came from UK trials COV001 and COV002, including a single-blind randomized controlled phase 2/3 trial of AZD1222 (ChAdOx1 nCoV-19) in healthy adults. For TCRbeta chain sequencing, PBMC samples from trial participants were taken at day 0 and at day 28 after the second dose. The CDR3 regions of human TCRbeta chains were subjected to immunosequencing. Per the authors' processing: Repertoire TCRs were matched against a reference library of SARS-CoV-2-specific TCRs generated with the MIRA antigen-specificity platform. Breadth meant the fraction of unique TCRs that were SARS-CoV-2-associated, whereas depth meant the fraction of total T cells that were SARS-CoV-2-associated. Using the MIRA data, each spike-specific TCR was mapped to the spike region that the TCR reacts to and placed in a CD4 or CD8 class. Log10-transformed breadth and depth values were compared by one-way ANOVA with Sidak's multiple comparisons tests. TCRdb provides this immuneACCESS table in a form limited to in-frame rearrangements. Some clones are lacking; in checked studies, under half of them reflect an unresolved V gene, and why the rest are absent is not known. V and J calls and clone size are copied from that table; D and trimming were computed from the DNA. The sample data list around 76,000 clones, and around 83% of these were observed just once. The ten largest clonotypes hold 8% to 10% of the sample.

From its cysteine to its phenylalanine, the CDR3 spans 15 amino acids. Solely the CDR3 DNA is kept, with 45 bases framed from the first base. V lost 2 bases and J lost 2 bases; the stretch between them is 13 bases long. Sequences ENHRY (CDR1) and SYGVKD (CDR2) are obtained from the germline V gene. Sequencing used peripheral blood, obtained on day 0 of AZD1222 vaccination. The sequence joins TRBV10-3 to TRBJ2-7; the D segment might be TRBD1 or TRBD2, since each matches 6 bases. The source of this sequence is an adult in good health. The CDR3: CAISEVGGLAYEQYF. The bases read TGTGCCATCAGTGAGGTGGGGGGCCTAGCCTACGAGCAGTACTTC.